This entry concerns a single TCR beta chain. Its matching antigen is unknown. The V end lost 1 base, the J end lost 6 bases, and 4 bases lay between the germline ends. This CDR3 is 10 amino acids long. CDR1 and CDR2 (germline): GTSNPN, SVGIG (reference sequence). The method was immunoSEQ multiplex PCR; TCRdb's version includes in-frame clones alone and lacks a portion of them. This table has around 320,000 clones, around 87% appearing once. Treatment indicated: 15 to 20 received Ad26.COV2.S at low or high dose, single or two shots; 5 received placebo; per-sample allocation not given. Vaccine and placebo recipients were sampled on day 63 after the first injection. SARS-CoV-2 spike from the Wuhan strain was encoded by the vaccine, an Ad26 vector. These data originate in a study of Ad26.COV2.S vaccination and SARS-CoV-2 variants. Study-level results: Recipients of either vaccine or placebo displayed similar breadth of non-spike TCRs.

The receptor was isolated from a person aged 18-60 years who received the Ad26.COV2.S COVID-19 vaccine or a placebo. The chain joins TRBV30 to TRBJ2-7; D uncertain. Sequencing was performed on peripheral blood, taken in a trial of Ad26.COV2.S vaccine versus placebo. Here the CDR3 DNA reads TGTGCCTGGAGTGGGGGCGAGCAGTACTTC. Translation gives CAWSGGEQYF.